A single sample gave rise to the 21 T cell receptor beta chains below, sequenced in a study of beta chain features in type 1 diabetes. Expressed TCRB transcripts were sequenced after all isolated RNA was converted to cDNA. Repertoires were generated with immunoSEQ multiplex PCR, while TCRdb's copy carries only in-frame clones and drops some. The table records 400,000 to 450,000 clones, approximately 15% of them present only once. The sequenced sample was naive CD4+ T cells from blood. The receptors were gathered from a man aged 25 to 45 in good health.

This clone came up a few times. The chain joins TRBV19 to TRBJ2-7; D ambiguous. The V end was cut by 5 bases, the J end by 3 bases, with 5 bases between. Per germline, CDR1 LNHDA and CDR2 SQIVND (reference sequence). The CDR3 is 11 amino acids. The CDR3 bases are TGTGCCAGTAGTCTCGACTACGAGCAGTACTTC. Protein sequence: CASSLDYEQYF.

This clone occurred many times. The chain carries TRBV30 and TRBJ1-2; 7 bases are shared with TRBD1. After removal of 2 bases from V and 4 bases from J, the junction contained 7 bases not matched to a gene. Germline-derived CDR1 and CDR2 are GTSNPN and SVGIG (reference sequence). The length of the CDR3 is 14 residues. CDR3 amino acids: CAWSPGTVSYGYTF. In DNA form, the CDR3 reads TGTGCCTGGAGTCCCGGGACAGTTTCCTATGGCTACACCTTC.

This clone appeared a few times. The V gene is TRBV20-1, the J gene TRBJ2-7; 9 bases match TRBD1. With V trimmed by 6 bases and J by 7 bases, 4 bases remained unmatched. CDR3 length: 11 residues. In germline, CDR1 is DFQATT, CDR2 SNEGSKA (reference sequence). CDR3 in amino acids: CSARDRVEQYF. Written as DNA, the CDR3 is TGCAGTGCCAGGGACAGGGTTGAGCAGTACTTC.

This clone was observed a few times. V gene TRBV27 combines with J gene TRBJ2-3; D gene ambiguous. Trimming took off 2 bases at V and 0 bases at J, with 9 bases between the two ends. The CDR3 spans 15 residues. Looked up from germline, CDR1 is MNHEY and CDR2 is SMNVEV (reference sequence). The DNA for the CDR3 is TGTGCCAGCAGTTTAGGGCTGCGGAGCACAGATACGCAGTATTTT. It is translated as CASSLGLRSTDTQYF.

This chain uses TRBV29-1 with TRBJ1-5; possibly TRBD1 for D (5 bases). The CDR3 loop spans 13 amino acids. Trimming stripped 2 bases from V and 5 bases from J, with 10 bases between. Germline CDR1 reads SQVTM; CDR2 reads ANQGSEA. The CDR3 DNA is TGCAGCGTTGAAATCGGAGGGGATCAGCCCCAGCATTTT. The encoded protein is CSVEIGGDQPQHF. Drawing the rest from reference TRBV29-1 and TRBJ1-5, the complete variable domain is SAVISQKPSRDICQRGTSLTIQCQVDSQVTMMFWYRQQPGQSLTLIATANQGSEATYESGFVIDKFPISRPNLTFSTLTVSNMSPEDSSIYLCSVEIGGDQPQHFGDGTRLSIL.

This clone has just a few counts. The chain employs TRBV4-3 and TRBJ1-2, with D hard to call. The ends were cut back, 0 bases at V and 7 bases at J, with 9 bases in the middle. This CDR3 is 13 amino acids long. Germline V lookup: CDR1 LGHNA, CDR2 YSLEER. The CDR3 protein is CASSQDQLGGYTF. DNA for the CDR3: TGCGCCAGCAGCCAAGATCAATTGGGTGGCTACACCTTC.

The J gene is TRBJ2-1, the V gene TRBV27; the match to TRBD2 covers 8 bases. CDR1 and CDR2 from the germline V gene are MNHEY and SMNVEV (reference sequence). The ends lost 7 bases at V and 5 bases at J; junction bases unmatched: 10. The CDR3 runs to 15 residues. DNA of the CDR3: TGTGCCAGCACCATTCGGGGGGGCACGGACAATGAGCAGTTCTTC. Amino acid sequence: CASTIRGGTDNEQFF.

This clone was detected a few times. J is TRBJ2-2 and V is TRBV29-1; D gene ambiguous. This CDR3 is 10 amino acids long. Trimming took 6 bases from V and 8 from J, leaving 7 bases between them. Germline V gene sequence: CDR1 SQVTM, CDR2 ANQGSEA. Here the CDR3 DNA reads TGCAGCGTGGATAGTGGGGAGCTGTTTTTT. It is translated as CSVDSGELFF.

The CDR3 loop is CATAGGAPSTDTQYF. CDR3 in DNA: TGTGCCACCGCCGGGGGAGCGCCTAGCACAGATACGCAGTATTTT. V is TRBV10-3 and J is TRBJ2-3; D might be TRBD2 (6 bases). V lost 10 bases to trimming and J lost 0 bases, with 17 bases between them. This CDR3 region has 15 residues. CDR1 ENHRY and CDR2 SYGVKD come from the germline V gene.

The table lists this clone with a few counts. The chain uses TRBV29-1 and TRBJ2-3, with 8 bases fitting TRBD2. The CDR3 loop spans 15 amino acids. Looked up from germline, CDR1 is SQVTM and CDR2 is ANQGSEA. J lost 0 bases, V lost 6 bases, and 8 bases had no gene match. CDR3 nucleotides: TGCAGCGTCCGAGGACTAGCCGATAGCACAGATACGCAGTATTTT. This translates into CSVRGLADSTDTQYF.

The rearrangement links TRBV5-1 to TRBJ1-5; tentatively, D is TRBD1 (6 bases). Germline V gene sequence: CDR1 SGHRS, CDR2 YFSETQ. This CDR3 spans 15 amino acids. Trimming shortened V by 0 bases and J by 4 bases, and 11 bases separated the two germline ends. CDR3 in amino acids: CASSLGDTKNQPQHF. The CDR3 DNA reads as TGCGCCAGCAGCTTGGGGGACACCAAGAATCAGCCCCAGCATTTT.

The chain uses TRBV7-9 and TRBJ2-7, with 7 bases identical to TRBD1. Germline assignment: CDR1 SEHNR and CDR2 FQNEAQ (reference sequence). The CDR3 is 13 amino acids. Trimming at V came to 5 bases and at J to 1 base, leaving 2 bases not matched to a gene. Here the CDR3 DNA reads TGTGCCAGCAGCGTGGGACAGTCCTACGAGCAGTACTTC. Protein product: CASSVGQSYEQYF.

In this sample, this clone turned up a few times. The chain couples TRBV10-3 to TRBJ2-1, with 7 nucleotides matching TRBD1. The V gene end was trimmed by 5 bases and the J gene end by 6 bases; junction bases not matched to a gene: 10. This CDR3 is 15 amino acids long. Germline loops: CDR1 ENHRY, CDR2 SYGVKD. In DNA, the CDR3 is TGTGCCATCAGTAAGAAACAGGGGTCTGGCAATGAGCAGTTCTTC. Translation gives CAISKKQGSGNEQFF.

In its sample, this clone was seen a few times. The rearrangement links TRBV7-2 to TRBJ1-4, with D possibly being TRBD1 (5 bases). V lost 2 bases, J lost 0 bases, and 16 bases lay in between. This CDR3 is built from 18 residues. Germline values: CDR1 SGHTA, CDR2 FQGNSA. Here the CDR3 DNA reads TGTGCCAGCAGCTTATTGTCCGTAGGGACTGCAACTAATGAAAAACTGTTTTTT. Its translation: CASSLLSVGTATNEKLFF.

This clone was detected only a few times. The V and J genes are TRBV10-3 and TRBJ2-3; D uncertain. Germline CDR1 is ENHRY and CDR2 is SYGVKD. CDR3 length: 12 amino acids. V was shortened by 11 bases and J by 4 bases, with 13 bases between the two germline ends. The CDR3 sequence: CALGSGPDTQYF. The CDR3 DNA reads TGTGCCCTCGGGTCAGGCCCAGATACGCAGTATTTT.

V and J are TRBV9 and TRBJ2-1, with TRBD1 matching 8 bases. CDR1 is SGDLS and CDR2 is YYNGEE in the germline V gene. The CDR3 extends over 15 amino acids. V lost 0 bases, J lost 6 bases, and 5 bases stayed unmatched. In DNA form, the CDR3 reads TGTGCCAGCAGCGTAGTAGGGACAGGATTCAATGAGCAGTTCTTC. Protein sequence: CASSVVGTGFNEQFF.

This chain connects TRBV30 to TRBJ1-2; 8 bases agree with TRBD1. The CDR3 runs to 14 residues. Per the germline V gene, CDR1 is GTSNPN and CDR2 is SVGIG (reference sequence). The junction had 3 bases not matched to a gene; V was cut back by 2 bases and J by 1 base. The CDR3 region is CAWSTGGFNYGYTF. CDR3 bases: TGTGCCTGGAGTACAGGGGGATTTAACTATGGCTACACCTTC. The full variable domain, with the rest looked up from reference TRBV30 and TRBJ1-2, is SQTIHQWPATLVQPVGSPLSLECTVEGTSNPNLYWYRQAAGRGLQLLFYSVGIGQISSEVPQNLSASRPQDRQFILSSKKLLLSDSGFYLCAWSTGGFNYGYTFGSGTRLTVV.

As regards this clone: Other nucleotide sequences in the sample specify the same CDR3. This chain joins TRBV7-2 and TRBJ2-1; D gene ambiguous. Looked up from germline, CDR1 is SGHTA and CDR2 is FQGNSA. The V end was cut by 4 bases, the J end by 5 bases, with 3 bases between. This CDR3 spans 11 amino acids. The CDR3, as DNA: TGTGCCAGCAGCTACCACAATGAGCAGTTCTTC. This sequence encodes CASSYHNEQFF.

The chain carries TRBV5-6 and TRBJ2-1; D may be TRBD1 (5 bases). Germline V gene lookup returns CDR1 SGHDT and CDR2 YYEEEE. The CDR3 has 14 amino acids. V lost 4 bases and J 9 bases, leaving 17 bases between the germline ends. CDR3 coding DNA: TGTGCCAGCAGCCCTGGACAAGGACGGAGTGAGCAGTTCTTC. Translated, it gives CASSPGQGRSEQFF.

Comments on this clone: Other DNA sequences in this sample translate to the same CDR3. CDR3 in DNA: TGCAGCGTTGAAGATGTCAGAAACACTGAAGCTTTCTTT. This translates into CSVEDVRNTEAFF. The gene calls are TRBV29-1 and TRBJ1-1; D gene ambiguous. The length of the CDR3 is 13 residues. CDR1 and CDR2 (germline): SQVTM, ANQGSEA. V was trimmed by 0 bases and J by 2 bases, leaving 7 bases between them.

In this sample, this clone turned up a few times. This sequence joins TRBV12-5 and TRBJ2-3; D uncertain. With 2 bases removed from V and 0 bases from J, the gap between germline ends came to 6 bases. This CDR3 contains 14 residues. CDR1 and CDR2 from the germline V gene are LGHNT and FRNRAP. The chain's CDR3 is CASGLISSTDTQYF. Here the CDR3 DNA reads TGTGCTAGTGGTTTGATCTCAAGCACAGATACGCAGTATTTT. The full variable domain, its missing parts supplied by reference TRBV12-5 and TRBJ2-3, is DARVTQTPRHKVTEMGQEVTMRCQPILGHNTVFWYRQTMMQGLELLAYFRNRAPLDDSGMPKDRFSAEMPDATLATLKIQPSEPRDSAVYFCASGLISSTDTQYFGPGTRLTVL.